These 10 T cell receptor beta chains were sequenced from one sample in a study of blood T cells in healthy people across ages. A sample-barcoded 5' primer and a J-beta primer mix were used in a second PCR of roughly 7 to 11 cycles. TCRdb itself ran the 5' RACE reads through MiXCR, one entry per CDR3 protein. Of 550,000 to 800,000 distinct CDR3 sequences listed, under 25% were seen once; the top ten hold roughly 3.6%. The sequenced material came from blood. The receptors derive from a man in his 70s in good health.

CDR3 in amino acids: CAISEGGRVPETQYF. In DNA form, the CDR3 reads TGTGCCATCAGTGAAGGCGGGAGGGTCCCAGAGACCCAGTACTTC. The chain links TRBV10-3 to TRBJ2-7; 9 bases align to TRBD2. The DNA matches TRBJ2-5 better at its end, which makes the J call doubtful. The CDR3 is 15 residues long. Germline V CDR1 and CDR2: ENHRY, SYGVKD.

The V gene is TRBV2, the J gene TRBJ2-2; D assignment may be TRBD1 or TRBD2 (5 bases each). V was pared by 8 bases and J by 4 bases, with 17 bases between. The CDR3 spans 15 residues. Germline V CDR1 and CDR2: SNHLY, FYNNEI. CDR3 coding DNA: TGTGCCAGCGTGCGGGCAGGGTTGGGCACCGGGGAGCTGTTTTTT. Translated: CASVRAGLGTGELFF.

This rearrangement joins TRBV20-1 to TRBJ2-7; 9 bases align to TRBD1. V dropped 6 bases and J dropped 2; count of bases not matched to a gene: 11. Germline V CDR1 and CDR2: DFQATT, SNEGSKA (reference sequence). This CDR3 comprises 15 residues. The CDR3 protein is CSAVGGQGSPYEQYF. DNA for the CDR3: TGCAGTGCGGTTGGCGGACAGGGGAGCCCCTACGAGCAGTACTTC.

This chain links TRBV4-2 with TRBJ2-1; 11 nucleotides align to TRBD2. This CDR3 comprises 20 residues. CDR1 LGHNA and CDR2 YNFKEQ come from the germline V gene. After removal of 4 bases from V and 5 bases from J, the junction contained 19 bases not matched to a gene. The CDR3 DNA reads as TGTGCCAGCAGCCGGACCTTAGGTAGCGGGAGGGCCAACGAGAACAATGAGCAGTTCTTC. Translating gives CASSRTLGSGRANENNEQFF.

This clonotype was counted a few times. This chain joins TRBV3-1 and TRBJ1-5; no reliable D call. With 0 bases removed from V and 4 bases from J, the gap between germline ends came to 4 bases. This CDR3 spans 13 amino acids. Per the germline V gene, CDR1 is LGHDT and CDR2 is YNNKEL (reference sequence). In DNA form, the CDR3 reads TGTGCCAGCAGCCAAGATGTGAATCAGCCCCAGCATTTT. It specifies CASSQDVNQPQHF.

This clonotype was observed at least ten times. This chain's CDR3 is CSAPRGGGAETQYF. The DNA of the CDR3 is TGCAGTGCTCCTCGTGGAGGGGGCGCAGAGACCCAGTACTTC. The genes are TRBV20-1 and TRBJ2-5; a weak D match, TRBD1 (7 bases). The CDR3 has 14 residues. The germline V gene has CDR1 DFQATT and CDR2 SNEGSKA (reference sequence). The ends were cut back, 5 bases at V and 4 bases at J, with 17 bases in the middle.

The V and J genes are TRBV4-3 and TRBJ2-1; TRBD1 matches 10 bases. The germline gives CDR1 LGHNA, CDR2 YSLEER. The V segment lost 1 base and the J segment 8 bases; nucleotides outside the gene matches: 5. The CDR3 runs to 15 residues. DNA of the CDR3: TGCGCCAGCAGCCAAGTCGGGACAGGGGACCATGAGCAGTTCTTC. Translated, it gives CASSQVGTGDHEQFF.

In this sample, this clonotype turned up a few times. The chain combines TRBV20-1 with TRBJ2-1; D is perhaps TRBD2 (6 bases). The germline V and J ends were trimmed by 5 bases and 2 bases, with 13 bases remaining between them. The germline V gene encodes CDR1 DFQATT and CDR2 SNEGSKA (reference sequence). The CDR3 consists of 14 residues. The CDR3 bases are TGCAGTGCTTCTCGGGAGCTAGCCTACAATGAGCAGTTCTTC. Its protein is CSASRELAYNEQFF.

The chain couples TRBV20-1 to TRBJ1-2, with a possible D match to TRBD1 (5 bases). V was cut by 1 base and J by 4 bases, with 13 bases left in between. Germline loops: CDR1 DFQATT, CDR2 SNEGSKA (reference sequence). CDR3 size: 14 residues. CDR3: CSARGTPGRYGYTF. CDR3 nucleotides: TGCAGTGCTAGAGGGACCCCAGGGCGCTATGGCTACACCTTC.

This clonotype has a count of ten or more. One end of the junction fails to match germline, which may point to a read error. J is TRBJ1-1 and V is TRBV5-1; 8 nucleotides match TRBD1. Germline V gives CDR1 SGHRS, CDR2 YFSETQ. This CDR3 comprises 14 residues. CDR3 bases: TGTGCCAGCAGTTTTGACAGGGGGAACACTGAAGCTTTCTTT. Translating it yields CASSFDRGNTEAFF.